This T cell receptor beta chain was sequenced during a study of cytomegalovirus exposure and HLA in healthy donors. The PCR used 60 Vbeta and 13 Jbeta primers. TCRdb's copy holds only in-frame clones and misses some; the assay was immunoSEQ multiplex PCR. The table records about 110,000 clones, approximately 70% of them present only once. Study-wide findings and caveats: TCR beta sequences reportedly predicted most subjects' HLA-A and HLA-B alleles accurately.

This clone was recorded a few times. Its antigen is still unknown. The clonotype comes from a boy aged 5-17 years in good health and CMV-seronegative. Sequenced sample: PBMCs.

The CDR3 bases are TGTGCCAGTAGTGCAGCCGGGGGCTACGAGCAGTACTTC. This encodes CASSAAGGYEQYF. The V and J genes are TRBV19 and TRBJ2-7; the D gene is possibly TRBD2 (6 bases). Trimming took 5 bases from V and 3 from J, leaving 11 bases between them. CDR3 length: 13 residues. Germline V gene sequence: CDR1 LNHDA, CDR2 SQIVND (reference sequence).